Sequencing of this T cell receptor beta chain was carried out in a study of T cells expressing NK-cell markers. This CDR3 comprises 17 residues. Germline values: CDR1 DFQATT, CDR2 SNEGSKA (reference sequence). One entry per CDR3 protein, without DNA, is what TCRdb gives after re-calling the 5' RACE reads. The sample holds under 600,000 distinct CDR3 sequences. The sequenced sample consisted of blood T cells: a sorted CD56 or NKG2C T cell subset, CD4+ or CD8+ T cells, or bulk PBMC T cells (not recorded which). This sequence joins TRBV20-1 and TRBJ2-3; the TRBD2 assignment by TCRdb is unverifiable without DNA. The source is a woman in her fifties or sixties in good health. CDR3 amino acids: CSARGLLAGGNADTQYF.